This TCR beta chain emerged from a study of T-cell memory formation after mild COVID-19. Study overall: TCR clustering was largely donor specific. Study-level findings and limits: Day 15 to 85 contractors were CD4/CD8 balanced; later expanders leaned CD4+. CD4+ clones that contracted lay mainly in CM and EM; CD8+ ones lay in EMRA. Second-wave clones with a day 37 peak had unconfirmed SARS-CoV-2 specificity.

TCRdb ran MiXCR on the 5' RACE reads and lists one entry per CDR3 protein. The sample yields hundreds of thousands of distinct CDR3 sequences, about a sixth seen once. CDR3 length equals 15 residues. From germline, CDR1 is SEHNR and CDR2 FQNEAQ (reference sequence). The V gene lost 7 bases and the J gene lost 2 bases, with 16 bases spanning the gap. As regards this clonotype: The target antigen is unknown.

The source is an adult woman who had mild COVID-19 (a few samples of this study predate the infection). Cell type and time point are not known. The V and J genes are TRBV7-9 and TRBJ2-3; the D gene is possibly TRBD2 (6 bases). Sequences were obtained from PBMCs or a T cell subset sorted from them (not recorded which). The CDR3 reads CASTAQRGVTDTQYF. CDR3 in DNA: TGTGCCAGCACCGCCCAACGCGGGGTCACAGATACGCAGTATTTT.